There are a few counts of the clone carrying this T cell receptor (beta chain). Its antigen is still unknown. The sample comes from a study of CD8 T cells in ankylosing spondylitis. Points from the study as a whole: Earlier literature documents some of the motif variants in reactive arthritis synovial fluid and blood.

Germline V lookup: CDR1 MNHEY, CDR2 SVGAGI. This CDR3 spans 13 amino acids. Trimming removed 2 bases at V and 3 bases at J, with 8 bases between. 5'-RACE, quantitative and with molecular barcodes, yielded the TCR beta libraries. TCRdb redid the calling of the 5' RACE reads with MiXCR, one entry per CDR3 protein. The table has roughly 220,000 distinct CDR3 sequences, roughly a tenth seen once. Source material: blood, either unsorted or a sorted T cell fraction (not recorded which). The TCR sequence derives from a male donor with ankylosing spondylitis or in good health (not recorded which). The chain employs TRBV6-5 and TRBJ2-7, with unresolved D. In nucleotides, the CDR3 is TGTGCCAGCAGTTACGGCACCTACTACGAGCAGTACTTC. Its translation: CASSYGTYYEQYF.